Here is one T cell receptor (beta chain) with its context. cDNA libraries for TRB were generated by 5' RACE incorporating UMI labels. TCRdb reanalyzed the 5' RACE reads and collapses them to one entry per CDR3 protein, without DNA. The sample has about 81,000 distinct CDR3 sequences. The sample is drawn from a study of CXCR3-negative and CXCR3-positive naive CD8 T cells. The CDR3 consists of 13 residues. CDR1 and CDR2 (germline): MNHEY, SMNVEV (reference sequence). The sequencing input was naive CXCR3- CD8+ T cells from blood. Subset described: CD45RO-CCR7+CD27+CD95- naive CD8+ T cells lacking CXCR3 (TNR3-). The receptor was isolated from a human donor in good health. Some clones in this sample may be carry-over from other donors' samples. The chain employs TRBV27 and TRBJ1-1; no DNA is available, so the TRBD1 call from TCRdb remains unchecked. The CDR3: CASRPQGNTEAFF.